This T cell receptor beta chain derives from a study of CD8 T cells in Susac syndrome. Study findings and constraints: The study acknowledged a relatively small number of individuals in its TCR sequencing and HLA analysis.

Trimming removed 6 bases at V and 1 base at J, with 15 bases between. The length of the CDR3 is 15 residues. Of note for this clonotype: Its cognate antigen is unknown.

The sequenced target, TCR beta, came from blood CD8+ and CD4+ T cells. TEMRA cells were enriched by FACS, while CD8+ and CD4+ T cells were obtained through a negative isolation that was performed magnetically. Random hexamers primed reverse transcription of about 0.45 to 1 ug RNA. The method of amplification for TCR beta CDR3 was immunoSEQ multiplex PCR, covering 54 Vbeta and 13 Jbeta. TCRdb itself ran the immunoSEQ multiplex PCR reads through MiXCR, one entry per CDR3 protein. Here the sample spans approximately 210,000 distinct CDR3 sequences, roughly 96% being singletons. This TCR was sampled from a human donor with multiple sclerosis. The specimen was CD4+ T cells from PBMCs. The chain combines TRBV12-3 or TRBV12-4 with TRBJ1-1, with D maybe TRBD1 (5 bases). DNA of the CDR3: TGTGCCAGCAGCACCACGGGACTTTCGAACACTGAAGCTTTCTTT. Amino acids: CASSTTGLSNTEAFF.